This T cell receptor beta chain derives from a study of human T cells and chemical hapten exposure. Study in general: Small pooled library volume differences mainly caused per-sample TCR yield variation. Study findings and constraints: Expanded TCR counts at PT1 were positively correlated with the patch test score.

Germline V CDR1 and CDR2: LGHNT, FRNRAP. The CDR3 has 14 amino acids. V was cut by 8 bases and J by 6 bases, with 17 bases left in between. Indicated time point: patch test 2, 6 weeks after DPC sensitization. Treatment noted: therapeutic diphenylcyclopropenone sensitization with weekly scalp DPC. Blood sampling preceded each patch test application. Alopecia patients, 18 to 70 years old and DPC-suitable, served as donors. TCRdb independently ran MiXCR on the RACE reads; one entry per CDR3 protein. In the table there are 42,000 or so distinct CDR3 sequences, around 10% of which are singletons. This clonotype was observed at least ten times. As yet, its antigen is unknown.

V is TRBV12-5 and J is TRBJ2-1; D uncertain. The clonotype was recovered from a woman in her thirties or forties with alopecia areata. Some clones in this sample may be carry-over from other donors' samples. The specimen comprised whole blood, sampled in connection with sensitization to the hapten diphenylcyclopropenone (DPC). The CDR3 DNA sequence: TGTGCTAGTAAAGAGAGTACCGGTGGCAATGAGCAGTTCTTC. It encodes CASKESTGGNEQFF.